Presented here are 14 T cell receptor beta chains from one specimen sequenced in a study of high-grade serous ovarian cancer treatment subgroups. Tumor samples were taken before definitive surgery or chemotherapy. Assay used: immunoSEQ multiplex PCR; TCRdb lists only in-frame clones, some missing. The sample includes approximately 36,000 clones, roughly 83% of them seen just once. Material for sequencing was tumor tissue. Receptors were obtained from a human donor with high-grade serous ovarian cancer.

Only one count was recorded for this clone. The gene calls are TRBV7-2 and TRBJ1-1; tentative D call: TRBD1 (6 bases). Trimming pared 4 bases from V and 3 bases from J, leaving 15 bases between. CDR3 length: 15 amino acids. Germline V lookup: CDR1 SGHTA, CDR2 FQGNSA. In DNA form, the CDR3 reads TGTGCCAGCAGCTATGGTAGGGGGTACTACACTGAAGCTTTCTTT. Encoded protein: CASSYGRGYYTEAFF.

The genes are TRBV2 and TRBJ2-5; maybe TRBD2 (6 bases). Looked up from germline, CDR1 is SNHLY and CDR2 is FYNNEI. The CDR3 contains 14 residues. Trimming left V 6 bases short and J 5 bases short, with 16 bases between. The CDR3 bases are TGTGCCAGCAGCCACGCGGGATTTGAGGAGACCCAGTACTTC. It encodes CASSHAGFEETQYF. Variable domain in full (rest from reference TRBV2 and TRBJ2-5): EPEVTQTPSHQVTQMGQEVILRCVPISNHLYFYWYRQILGQKVEFLVSFYNNEISEKSEIFDDQFSVERPDGSNFTLKIRSTKLEDSAMYFCASSHAGFEETQYFGPGTRLLVL.

The rearrangement joins TRBV5-6 to TRBJ2-7, with no clear D. Germline V gene data show CDR1 as SGHDT and CDR2 as YYEEEE. The ends were cut back, 2 bases at V and 1 base at J, with 7 bases in the middle. The CDR3 consists of 13 residues. CDR3 in amino acids: CASSFEHSYEQYF. The CDR3 DNA follows: TGTGCCAGCAGCTTTGAACATTCCTACGAGCAGTACTTC.

The V and J genes are TRBV5-1 and TRBJ2-3; 11 positions match TRBD2. This CDR3 comprises 15 residues. J lost 8 bases, V lost 0 bases, and 5 bases had no gene match. The germline CDR1 and CDR2 sequences are SGHRS and YFSETQ. The CDR3 is CASSLGSGRAGTQYF. The CDR3 DNA follows: TGCGCCAGCAGCTTGGGTAGCGGGAGGGCCGGTACGCAGTATTTT.

This clone came up a few times. The rearrangement joins TRBV6-5 to TRBJ1-3; D perhaps matches TRBD1 (5 bases). This CDR3 contains 14 residues. Germline V lookup: CDR1 MNHEY, CDR2 SVGAGI. Trimming removed 6 bases from V and 1 base from J, with 10 bases in between. In DNA, the CDR3 is TGTGCCAGCAGGAGACAGCCATCTGGAAACACCATATATTTT. Translated, it gives CASRRQPSGNTIYF.

The chain has TRBV28 and TRBJ2-1; TRBD2 matches 7 bases. The germline gives CDR1 MDHEN, CDR2 SYDVKM. V trimming: 5 bases; J trimming: 4 bases; junction bases outside the gene matches: 8. The CDR3 runs 15 residues. The CDR3 nucleotides read TGTGCCAGCAGTCCGCCAAGCGGGATTTACAATGAGCAGTTCTTC. Its translation is CASSPPSGIYNEQFF.

The V and J genes are TRBV19 and TRBJ1-1, with 7 nucleotides matching TRBD1. The CDR3 consists of 12 residues. Per germline, CDR1 LNHDA and CDR2 SQIVND (reference sequence). V shed 4 bases, J shed 11 bases, and the junction held 7 bases outside the gene matches. The CDR3 loop reads CASSTRQGSAFF. The DNA for the CDR3 is TGTGCCAGTAGTACTCGACAGGGCTCGGCTTTCTTT. The full variable domain, rest sourced from reference TRBV19 and TRBJ1-1, is DGGITQSPKYLFRKEGQNVTLSCEQNLNHDAMYWYRQDPGQGLRLIYYSQIVNDFQKGDIAEGYSVSREKKESFPLTVTSAQKNPTAFYLCASSTRQGSAFFGQGTRLTVV.

This clone was recorded only once. This chain uses TRBV27 with TRBJ2-1, with unresolved D. V was trimmed by 6 bases and J by 1 base, leaving 16 bases between them. Germline V gene data show CDR1 as MNHEY and CDR2 as SMNVEV (reference sequence). CDR3 length: 16 residues. CDR3 nucleotide sequence: TGTGCCAGCAGGACCCTAGGGCTCCTTTCCTACAATGAGCAGTTCTTC. It translates to CASRTLGLLSYNEQFF.

The V gene is TRBV28, the J gene TRBJ2-7; D could derive from TRBD1 or TRBD2 (6 bases each). Germline values: CDR1 MDHEN, CDR2 SYDVKM. Trimming took off 7 bases at V and 2 bases at J, with 18 bases between the two ends. The CDR3 runs to 15 residues. Here the CDR3 DNA reads TGTGCCAGCAATTTCCTCGGGGGCGAGCCCTACGAGCAGTACTTC. The encoded protein is CASNFLGGEPYEQYF.

This clone occurred a few times. The chain couples TRBV10-2 to TRBJ1-1; possible D gene TRBD1, 5 bases. V was trimmed by 1 base and J by 9 bases, leaving 12 bases between them. This CDR3 spans 13 amino acids. Looked up from germline, CDR1 is WSHSY and CDR2 is SAAADI. The CDR3 here is CASSELGTVKAFF. In DNA form, the CDR3 reads TGCGCCAGCAGTGAGTTGGGGACGGTGAAAGCTTTCTTT.

V usage is TRBV27 and J usage is TRBJ2-6, with D perhaps TRBD1 (5 bases). Germline assignment: CDR1 MNHEY and CDR2 SMNVEV (reference sequence). This CDR3 contains 19 residues. V shed 4 bases and J shed 2 bases, with 21 bases lying between them. CDR3: CASSSLTDPISPGANVLTF. The CDR3 DNA sequence: TGTGCCAGCAGTTCCTTGACAGATCCTATTTCTCCTGGGGCCAACGTCCTGACTTTC.

This chain uses TRBV5-4 with TRBJ2-7; the D gene is possibly TRBD1 (5 bases). CDR3 length: 13 amino acids. V was clipped by 2 bases and J by 5 bases, with 11 bases between them. Germline V CDR1 and CDR2: SGHNT, YYREEE (reference sequence). The CDR3 spells CASSFWGAHEQYF. The CDR3 region has the DNA TGTGCCAGCAGCTTCTGGGGCGCCCACGAGCAGTACTTC.

This clone was seen only a few times. The CDR3 region is CASSLGFRGNTGELFF. CDR3 coding DNA: TGTGCCAGCAGCTTAGGGTTCAGGGGTAACACCGGGGAGCTGTTTTTT. This sequence joins TRBV7-9 and TRBJ2-2, with D perhaps matching TRBD1 (6 bases). CDR3 length equals 16 residues. The V and J ends lost 1 base and 2 bases respectively, with 11 bases between them. The germline CDR1 and CDR2 sequences are SEHNR and FQNEAQ (reference sequence).

This clone was seen a single time. This sample also contains other DNA sequences that code for the same CDR3. The CDR3, as DNA: TGTGCCAGCAGCTTGGGGGCTGGGGAGACCCAGTACTTC. It specifies CASSLGAGETQYF. The chain carries TRBV5-4 and TRBJ2-5, with D unclear. The V gene's germline CDR1 is SGHNT and CDR2 YYREEE (reference sequence). The V gene lost 0 bases and the J gene lost 5 bases, with 8 bases spanning the gap. The CDR3 runs to 13 residues.